The 3 T cell receptor beta chains given below trace back to one sample, sequenced in a study of T-cell reconstitution after alpha-beta-depleted transplantation in children. Unique molecular identifiers featured in how the TCRbeta library was prepared. TCRdb reprocessed the PCR reads via MiXCR and lists one record per CDR3 protein. Among hundreds of thousands of distinct CDR3 sequences, 13% were seen once, and the ten largest hold around 0.76%. Sequenced here: PBMCs, sampled before TCRalphabeta/CD19-depleted stem cell transplant. The receptors stem from a girl aged 2 to 10 with congenital amegakaryocytic thrombocytopenia, due to receive a stem cell transplant.

Many counts were recorded for this clonotype. This sequence joins TRBV20-1 and TRBJ2-1; TRBD2 aligns across 9 bases. There are 14 residues in the CDR3. In germline, CDR1 is DFQATT, CDR2 SNEGSKA (reference sequence). The V segment lost 5 bases and the J segment 7 bases; nucleotides outside the gene matches: 9. The CDR3 reads CSALSGRWANEQFF. The CDR3 region has the DNA TGCAGTGCTCTTAGCGGGAGATGGGCGAATGAGCAGTTCTTC.

This clonotype was seen many times. The CDR3 coding sequence is TGTGCCAGCAGTTTCCCCCCCGGAAACACTGAAGCTTTCTTT. Translated: CASSFPPGNTEAFF. The rearrangement joins TRBV12-3 or TRBV12-4 to TRBJ1-1; D uncertain. The CDR3 has 14 residues. V was pared by 3 bases and J by 2 bases, with 10 bases between.

This clonotype turned up a few times. This chain links TRBV11-2 with TRBJ2-1; possible D gene TRBD2, 5 bases. The V gene lost 5 bases and the J gene lost 3 bases, with 17 bases spanning the gap. Looked up from germline, CDR1 is SGHAT and CDR2 is FQNNGV. The CDR3 totals 16 residues. The CDR3 sequence: CASSLPLDGVYNEQFF. As DNA, the CDR3 is TGTGCCAGCAGCCTCCCACTAGACGGAGTCTACAATGAGCAGTTCTTC.